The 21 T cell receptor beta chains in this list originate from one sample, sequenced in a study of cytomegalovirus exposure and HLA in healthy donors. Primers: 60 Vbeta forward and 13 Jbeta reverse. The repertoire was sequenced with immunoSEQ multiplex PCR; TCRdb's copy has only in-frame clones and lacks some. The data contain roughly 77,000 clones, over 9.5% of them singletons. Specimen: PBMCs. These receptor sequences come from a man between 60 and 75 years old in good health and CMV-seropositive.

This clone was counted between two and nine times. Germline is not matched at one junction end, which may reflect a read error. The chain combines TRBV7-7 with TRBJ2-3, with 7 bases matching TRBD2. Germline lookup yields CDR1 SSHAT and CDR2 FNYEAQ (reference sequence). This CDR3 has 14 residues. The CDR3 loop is CASSLTGGSDTQYF. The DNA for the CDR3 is TGTGCTAGCAGCTTAACGGGGGGTTCAGATACGCAGTATTTT. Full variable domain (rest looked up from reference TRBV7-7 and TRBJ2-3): GAGVSQSPRYKVTKRGQDVTLRCDPISSHATLYWYQQALGQGPEFLTYFNYEAQPDKSGLPSDRFSAERPEGSISTLTIQRTEQRDSAMYRCASSLTGGSDTQYFGPGTRLTVL.

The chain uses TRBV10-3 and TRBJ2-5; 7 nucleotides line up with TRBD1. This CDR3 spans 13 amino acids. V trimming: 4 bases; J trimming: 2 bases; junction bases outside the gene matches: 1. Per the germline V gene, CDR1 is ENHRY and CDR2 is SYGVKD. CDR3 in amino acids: CAISGGQQETQYF. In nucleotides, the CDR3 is TGTGCCATCAGTGGGGGACAGCAAGAGACCCAGTACTTC.

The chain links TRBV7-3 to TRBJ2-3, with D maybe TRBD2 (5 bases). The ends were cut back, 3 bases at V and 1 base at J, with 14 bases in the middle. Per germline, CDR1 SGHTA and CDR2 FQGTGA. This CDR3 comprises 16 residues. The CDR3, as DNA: TGTGCCAGCAGCTTCGGGCTAGGTAGCGGCACAGATACGCAGTATTTT. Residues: CASSFGLGSGTDTQYF.

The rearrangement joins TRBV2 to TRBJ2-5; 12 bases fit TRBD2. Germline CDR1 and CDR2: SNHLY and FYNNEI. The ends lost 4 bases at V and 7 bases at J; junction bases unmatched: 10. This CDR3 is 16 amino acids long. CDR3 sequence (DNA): TGTGCCAGCAGTGGATCACTAGCGGGAGGAGGAGGGACCCAGTACTTC. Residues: CASSGSLAGGGGTQYF.

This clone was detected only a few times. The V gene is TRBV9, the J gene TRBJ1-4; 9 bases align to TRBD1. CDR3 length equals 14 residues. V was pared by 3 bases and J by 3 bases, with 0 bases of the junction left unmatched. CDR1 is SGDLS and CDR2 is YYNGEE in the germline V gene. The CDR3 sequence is CASSGDRANEKLFF. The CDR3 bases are TGTGCCAGCAGCGGGGACAGGGCTAATGAAAAACTGTTTTTT.

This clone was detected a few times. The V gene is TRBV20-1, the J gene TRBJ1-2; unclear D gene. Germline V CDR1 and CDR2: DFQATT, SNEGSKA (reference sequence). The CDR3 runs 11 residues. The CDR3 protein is CSVVTNYGYTF. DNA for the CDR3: TGCAGCGTAGTTACTAACTATGGCTACACCTTC.

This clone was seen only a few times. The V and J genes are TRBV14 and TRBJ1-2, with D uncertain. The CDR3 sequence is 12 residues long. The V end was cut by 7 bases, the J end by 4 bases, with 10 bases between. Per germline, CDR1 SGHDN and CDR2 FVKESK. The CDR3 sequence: CASNVGGYGYTF. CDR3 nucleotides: TGTGCCAGCAACGTAGGAGGCTATGGCTACACCTTC.

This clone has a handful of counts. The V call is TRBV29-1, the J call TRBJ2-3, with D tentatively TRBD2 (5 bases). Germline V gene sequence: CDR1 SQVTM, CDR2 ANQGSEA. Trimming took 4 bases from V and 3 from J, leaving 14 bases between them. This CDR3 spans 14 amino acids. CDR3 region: CSVGARGWTDTQYF. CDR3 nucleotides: TGCAGCGTTGGGGCCCGGGGTTGGACAGATACGCAGTATTTT.

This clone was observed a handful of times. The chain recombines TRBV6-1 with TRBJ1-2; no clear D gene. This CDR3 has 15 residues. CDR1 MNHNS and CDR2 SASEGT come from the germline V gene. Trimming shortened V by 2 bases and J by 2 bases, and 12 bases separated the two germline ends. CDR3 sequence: CASSEREVGNYGYTF. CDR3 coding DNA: TGTGCCAGCAGTGAAAGGGAGGTCGGCAACTATGGCTACACCTTC.

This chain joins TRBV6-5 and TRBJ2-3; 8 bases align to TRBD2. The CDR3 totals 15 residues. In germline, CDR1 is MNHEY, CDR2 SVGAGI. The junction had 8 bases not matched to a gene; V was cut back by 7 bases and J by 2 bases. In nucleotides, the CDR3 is TGTGCCAGCACTCCAGGGACTAGTTACACAGATACGCAGTATTTT. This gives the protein CASTPGTSYTDTQYF.

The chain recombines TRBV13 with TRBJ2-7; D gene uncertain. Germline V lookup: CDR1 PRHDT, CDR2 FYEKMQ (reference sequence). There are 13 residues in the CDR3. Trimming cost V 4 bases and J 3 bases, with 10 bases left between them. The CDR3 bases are TGTGCCAGCAGCTCCCCGACAAACTACGAGCAGTACTTC. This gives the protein CASSSPTNYEQYF.

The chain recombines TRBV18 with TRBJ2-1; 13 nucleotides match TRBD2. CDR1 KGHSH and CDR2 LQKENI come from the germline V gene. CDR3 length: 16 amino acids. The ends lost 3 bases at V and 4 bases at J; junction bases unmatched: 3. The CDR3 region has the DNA TGTGCCAGCTCACCCTGGACTAGCGGGAGTTACAATGAGCAGTTCTTC. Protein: CASSPWTSGSYNEQFF.

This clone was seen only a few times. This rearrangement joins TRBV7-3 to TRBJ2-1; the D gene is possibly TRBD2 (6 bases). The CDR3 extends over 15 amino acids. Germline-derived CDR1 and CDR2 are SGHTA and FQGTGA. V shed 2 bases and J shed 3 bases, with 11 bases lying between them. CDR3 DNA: TGTGCCAGCAGCTTAGGTAGCGGAGACTACAATGAGCAGTTCTTC. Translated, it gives CASSLGSGDYNEQFF. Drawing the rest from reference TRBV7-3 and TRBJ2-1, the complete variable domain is GAGVSQTPSNKVTEKGKYVELRCDPISGHTALYWYRQSLGQGPEFLIYFQGTGAADDSGLPNDRFFAVRPEGSVSTLKIQRTERGDSAVYLCASSLGSGDYNEQFFGPGTRLTVL.

Here the CDR3 reads CASSGGGTSGSYEQYF. The DNA of the CDR3 is TGTGCCAGCAGCGGCGGGGGGACTAGCGGGAGCTACGAGCAGTACTTC. The chain couples TRBV5-4 to TRBJ2-7; TRBD2 aligns across 14 bases. Looked up from germline, CDR1 is SGHNT and CDR2 is YYREEE (reference sequence). The length of the CDR3 is 16 residues. With 4 bases clipped from V and 3 bases from J, the junction kept 6 bases outside the gene matches.

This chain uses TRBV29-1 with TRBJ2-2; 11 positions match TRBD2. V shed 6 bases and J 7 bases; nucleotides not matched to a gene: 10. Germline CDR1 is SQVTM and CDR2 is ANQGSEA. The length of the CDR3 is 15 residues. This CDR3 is CSVEGLAGGYGELFF. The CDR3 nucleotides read TGCAGCGTAGAGGGGCTAGCGGGAGGATACGGGGAGCTGTTTTTT.

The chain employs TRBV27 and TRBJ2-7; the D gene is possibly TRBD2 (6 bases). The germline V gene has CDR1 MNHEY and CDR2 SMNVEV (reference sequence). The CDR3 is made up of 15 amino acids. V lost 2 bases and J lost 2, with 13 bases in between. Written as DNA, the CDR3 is TGTGCCAGCAGTTTAGATAGCGGATTTCCCTACGAGCAGTACTTC. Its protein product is CASSLDSGFPYEQYF.

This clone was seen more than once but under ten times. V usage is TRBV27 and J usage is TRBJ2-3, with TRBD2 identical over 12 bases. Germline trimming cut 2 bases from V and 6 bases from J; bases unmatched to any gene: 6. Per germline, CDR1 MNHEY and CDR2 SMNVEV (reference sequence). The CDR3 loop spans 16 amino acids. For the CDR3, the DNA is TGTGCCAGCAGTTTAGGCGCTAGCGGGAGGGTGGATACGCAGTATTTT. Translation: CASSLGASGRVDTQYF.

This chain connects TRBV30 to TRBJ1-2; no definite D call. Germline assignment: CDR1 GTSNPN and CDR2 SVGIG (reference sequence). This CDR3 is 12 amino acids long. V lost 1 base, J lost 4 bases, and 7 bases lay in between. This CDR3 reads CAWSGGSYGYTF. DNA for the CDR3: TGTGCCTGGAGTGGTGGCTCCTATGGCTACACCTTC.

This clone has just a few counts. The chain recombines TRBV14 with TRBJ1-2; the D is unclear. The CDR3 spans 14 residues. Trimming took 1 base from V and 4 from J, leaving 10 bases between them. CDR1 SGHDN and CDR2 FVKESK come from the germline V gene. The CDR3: CASSQGIGPYGYTF. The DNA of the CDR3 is TGTGCCAGCAGCCAAGGGATTGGGCCCTATGGCTACACCTTC.

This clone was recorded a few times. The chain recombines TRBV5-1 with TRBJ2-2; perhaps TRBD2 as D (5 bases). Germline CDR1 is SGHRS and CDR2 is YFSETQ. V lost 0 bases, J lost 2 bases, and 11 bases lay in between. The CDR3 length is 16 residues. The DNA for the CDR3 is TGCGCCAGCAGCTTGGAAGCGGCAGTAAACACCGGGGAGCTGTTTTTT. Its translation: CASSLEAAVNTGELFF.

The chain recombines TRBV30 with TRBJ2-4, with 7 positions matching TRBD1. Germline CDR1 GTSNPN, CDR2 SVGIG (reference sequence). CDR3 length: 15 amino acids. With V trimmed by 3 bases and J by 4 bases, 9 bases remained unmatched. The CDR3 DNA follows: TGTGCCTGGAGGCGGCCCGGGACAGAGAAAAACATTCAGTACTTC. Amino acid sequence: CAWRRPGTEKNIQYF.